This T cell receptor (beta chain) was sequenced in a study of blood T cell repertoires in COVID-19 (dated by TCRdb to the early 2020s). For the study in its entirety: Samples from collaborators originated in the United States, Italy and Spain and spanned both the acute and convalescent phases of COVID-19. The samples were drawn from two sources: the first 160 participants of the ongoing ImmuneRACE study, and fewer than 1,500 subjects contributed by 6 global collaborators. The prospective study material was composed of cDNA or gDNA derived from T cells, B-cell-depleted T cells, or PBMCs. A freely available public database, intended as a resource for researchers studying the immune response to SARS-CoV-2, is where the repertoires were released. Sample metadata almost always included a de-identified subject ID, COVID-19 status, age in years and sex. Deeply sampled blood TCRbeta repertoires from subjects exposed to, actively infected with, or recovered from COVID-19 were included in the dataset. Where available, HLA class I and class II types were obtained from metadata supplied by the sample provider rather than from assay-based typing. What the authors observed across the whole study: Clinical and demographic metadata were provided uncurated, with the amount varying by source and participant.

The immunoSEQ Assay, a bias-controlled multiplex PCR, was used to amplify TCRbeta CDR3 regions from genomic DNA. For the original study's pipeline: The number of nucleated cells in each sample was estimated by amplification of reference gene primers within the assay. To quantify the absolute abundance of each unique TCRbeta CDR3 rearrangement, sequence reads were collapsed and filtered. For each sample, productive Simpson clonality was calculated as the square root of Simpson's diversity index over productive rearrangements. TCRdb limited this immuneACCESS table to in-frame rearrangements with V and J called. A share of clones is missing; checked studies link under half to unresolved V genes, and the rest is unexplained. The V and J calls and the clone size are those of that table, but D and trimming were determined from the DNA. This sample is represented by approximately 290,000 clones; 80% to 90% of them were singletons. The ten biggest clones cover 0.7% to 0.9% of the sample.

To note about this clone: Its antigen is unknown. Nothing much larger sits one base from this clone, and base qualities are not available.

Counted from cysteine to phenylalanine, this CDR3 has 14 amino acids. Only the CDR3 part of the read is kept: 42 bases, read in frame from the first base. Trimming removed 3 bases from V and 6 bases from J, leaving 11 bases between the germline ends. For CDR1 and CDR2, the germline V gene lists SGHTA and FQGNSA. Collaborating institutions collected whole blood in K2EDTA tubes following their own protocols. For TCRbeta analysis, collaborator samples were shipped as frozen whole blood, as isolated PBMCs, or as DNA extracted from either sample type. The chain joins TRBV7-2 to TRBJ2-2; TRBD1 is possibly the D segment (5 matching bases). The specimen was peripheral blood. The sequence was collected from a man aged 30 to 39 with acute or convalescent COVID-19. The bases read TGTGCCAGCAGCTTTCAGGGTATGGCCGGGGAGCTGTTTTTT. This is translated as CASSFQGMAGELFF.